The 18 T cell receptor beta chains below were found in one sample sequenced in a study of T cell changes during pregnancy in multiple sclerosis. Assay: immunoSEQ multiplex PCR; the TCRdb copy retains only in-frame clones and omits some. The sample lists some 69,000 clones; approximately 92% were seen once. The sequencing here drew on peripheral blood, taken in the second trimester of pregnancy. These receptors originate from a female donor in good health, enrolled as a control in a pregnancy study.

The CDR3 is CASSQYYNEQFF. Written as DNA, the CDR3 is TGTGCCAGCAGCCAATACTACAATGAGCAGTTCTTC. The chain employs TRBV14 and TRBJ2-1; D gene uncertain. CDR3 length: 12 amino acids. Germline-derived CDR1 and CDR2 are SGHDN and FVKESK. The V and J ends lost 2 bases and 3 bases respectively, with 2 bases between them.

In its sample, this clone was seen once. The V call is TRBV27, the J call TRBJ2-2; 8 bases align to TRBD1. CDR1 is MNHEY, CDR2 SMNVEV, per germline (reference sequence). This CDR3 is 15 amino acids long. The V gene end was trimmed by 7 bases and the J gene end by 0 bases; junction bases not matched to a gene: 4. The CDR3 here is CASIPGGANTGELFF. The CDR3 coding sequence is TGTGCCAGCATCCCAGGGGGCGCGAACACCGGGGAGCTGTTTTTT.

As regards this clone: Compared with germline, one end of the junction differs, possibly owing to a read error. The rearrangement uses TRBV19 and TRBJ2-7, with D possibly TRBD2 on 5 matching bases. Germline CDR1 reads LNHDA; CDR2 reads SQIVND (reference sequence). There are 14 residues in the CDR3. CDR3 in amino acids: CASSIRGFSDEQYF. CDR3 coding DNA: TGTGCCAGTAGTATTCGCGGGTTCTCCGACGAGCAGTACTTC.

This chain links TRBV19 with TRBJ1-2, with a possible D match to TRBD1 (6 bases). Germline CDR1 reads LNHDA; CDR2 reads SQIVND (reference sequence). The V and J ends lost 7 bases and 4 bases respectively, with 13 bases between them. This CDR3 region has 13 residues. CDR3 sequence: CASNQGPSYGYTF. The CDR3 nucleotides read TGTGCCAGTAATCAGGGGCCAAGCTATGGCTACACCTTC.

This clone was seen just once. The chain couples TRBV14 to TRBJ2-4; 7 nucleotides agree with TRBD2. Germline-derived CDR1 and CDR2 are SGHDN and FVKESK. Trimming removed 4 bases from V and 0 bases from J; junction bases left unmatched: 3. This CDR3 region has 15 residues. In nucleotides, the CDR3 is TGTGCCAGCAGCCCCTCGGGAGGAGCCAAAAACATTCAGTACTTC. Amino acid sequence: CASSPSGGAKNIQYF. Filled out from reference TRBV14 and TRBJ2-4, the complete variable domain reads EAGVTQFPSHSVIEKGQTVTLRCDPISGHDNLYWYRRVMGKEIKFLLHFVKESKQDESGMPNNRFLAERTGGTYSTLKVQPAELEDSGVYFCASSPSGGAKNIQYFGAGTRLSVL.

V gene TRBV7-2 combines with J gene TRBJ1-2; D is perhaps TRBD1 (5 bases). The CDR3 contains 14 residues. Germline V lookup: CDR1 SGHTA, CDR2 FQGNSA. Trimming took 5 bases from V and 3 from J, leaving 13 bases between them. CDR3 DNA sequence: TGTGCCAGCAGCCCTGGCGGGACCTACTATGGCTACACCTTC. Amino acids: CASSPGGTYYGYTF.

This chain joins TRBV18 and TRBJ1-6, with TRBD1 identical over 7 bases. V shed 5 bases, J shed 6 bases, and the junction held 10 bases outside the gene matches. The CDR3 is made up of 16 amino acids. Germline V gene lookup returns CDR1 KGHSH and CDR2 LQKENI. Written as DNA, the CDR3 is TGTGCCAGCTCAAGGCAGGGGGTTCTCATTAATTCACCCCTCCACTTT. Protein: CASSRQGVLINSPLHF.

The chain recombines TRBV7-2 with TRBJ2-6, with D tentatively TRBD1 (5 bases). The CDR3 has 16 residues. V lost 5 bases to trimming and J lost 0 bases, with 11 bases between them. CDR1 and CDR2 (germline): SGHTA, FQGNSA. CDR3 sequence: CASSPGFSSGANVLTF. The CDR3 region has the DNA TGTGCCAGCAGCCCAGGGTTCAGCTCTGGGGCCAACGTCCTGACTTTC.

The V gene is TRBV7-3, the J gene TRBJ2-7; TRBD1 matches 9 bases. The CDR3 is made up of 15 amino acids. Germline CDR1 SGHTA, CDR2 FQGTGA. V gave up 4 bases and J gave up 7 bases; unmatched junction bases: 11. The DNA of the CDR3 is TGTGCCAGCAGCTCCCTGACAGGGGGGGTTGGAGAGCAGTACTTC. It encodes CASSSLTGGVGEQYF. The complete variable domain, with remaining parts taken from reference TRBV7-3 and TRBJ2-7, reads GAGVSQTPSNKVTEKGKYVELRCDPISGHTALYWYRQSLGQGPEFLIYFQGTGAADDSGLPNDRFFAVRPEGSVSTLKIQRTERGDSAVYLCASSSLTGGVGEQYFGPGTRLTVT.

The chain couples TRBV5-5 to TRBJ2-3, with 10 positions matching TRBD2. Germline values: CDR1 SGHKS, CDR2 YYEKEE (reference sequence). J lost 1 base, V lost 5 bases, and 4 bases had no gene match. The CDR3 contains 15 residues. The CDR3 region is CASRPSGGRTDTQYF. DNA for the CDR3: TGTGCCAGCAGGCCTAGCGGGGGACGCACAGATACGCAGTATTTT.

V and J are TRBV7-2 and TRBJ2-7; 8 nucleotides line up with TRBD2. The CDR3 has 15 amino acids. Germline loops: CDR1 SGHTA, CDR2 FQGNSA. V lost 4 bases and J lost 2; bases outside the gene matches: 7. The CDR3 loop reads CASSSGGVGTYEQYF. The CDR3 DNA is TGTGCCAGCAGCTCCGGGGGGGTGGGGACCTACGAGCAGTACTTC.

The chain employs TRBV19 and TRBJ1-1; D not resolved. CDR3 size: 13 residues. The germline gives CDR1 LNHDA, CDR2 SQIVND (reference sequence). V gave up 10 bases and J gave up 0 bases, with 12 bases separating them. The CDR3 nucleotides are TGTGCCACCAATCGGGGATTGAACACTGAAGCTTTCTTT. It yields the protein CATNRGLNTEAFF.

This chain uses TRBV27 with TRBJ1-3; D unresolved. The CDR3 is 15 residues long. The V gene lost 0 bases and the J gene lost 2 bases, with 8 bases spanning the gap. The germline gives CDR1 MNHEY, CDR2 SMNVEV (reference sequence). In DNA, the CDR3 is TGTGCCAGCAGTTTATCTGCAGGTGCTGGAAACACCATATATTTT. Amino acid sequence: CASSLSAGAGNTIYF.

This chain connects TRBV7-8 to TRBJ1-6, with TRBD1 matching over 8 bases. The CDR3 length is 20 residues. Germline CDR1 SGHVS, CDR2 FQNEAQ. V lost 3 bases, J lost 2 bases, and 15 bases stayed unmatched. Written as DNA, the CDR3 is TGTGCCAGCAGCTTTGGGGGGACAGGAACCCCTCGGGCCTATAATTCACCCCTCCACTTT. Its translation is CASSFGGTGTPRAYNSPLHF.

V gene TRBV30 combines with J gene TRBJ1-5; 7 bases map to TRBD1. The CDR3 sequence is 13 residues long. V gave up 3 bases and J gave up 9 bases; unmatched junction bases: 8. Germline loops: CDR1 GTSNPN, CDR2 SVGIG (reference sequence). The CDR3 bases are TGTGCCTGGAGCATGCAGGGGGGCTCGCCCCAGCATTTT. It yields the protein CAWSMQGGSPQHF.

J is TRBJ1-2 and V is TRBV27; tentatively, D is TRBD1 (5 bases). Germline lookup yields CDR1 MNHEY and CDR2 SMNVEV (reference sequence). V was pared by 1 base and J by 6 bases, with 12 bases between. The CDR3 has 14 amino acids. The CDR3, as DNA: TGTGCCAGCAGTTTATGCAGGGTTGGGAATGGCTACACCTTC. Amino acid sequence: CASSLCRVGNGYTF.

The table lists this clone with a count of one. The same CDR3 can be traced to other DNA sequences in this sample. J is TRBJ2-7 and V is TRBV6-5, with TRBD1 identical over 7 bases. CDR1 is MNHEY and CDR2 is SVGAGI in the germline V gene. The CDR3 spans 14 residues. J was trimmed by 6 bases and V by 6 bases; bases with no gene match: 11. CDR3 nucleotide sequence: TGTGCCAGCAGCCGACAGGGCTTAGTTGCCGAGCAGTACTTC. Its protein is CASSRQGLVAEQYF.

The genes are TRBV18 and TRBJ2-1; TRBD2 matches 9 bases. Looked up from germline, CDR1 is KGHSH and CDR2 is LQKENI. J was trimmed by 8 bases and V by 3 bases; bases with no gene match: 14. The CDR3 totals 17 residues. The CDR3 sequence is CASSPGAGGATEDEQFF. In nucleotides, the CDR3 is TGTGCCAGCTCACCGGGGGCGGGGGGGGCGACTGAGGATGAGCAGTTCTTC.